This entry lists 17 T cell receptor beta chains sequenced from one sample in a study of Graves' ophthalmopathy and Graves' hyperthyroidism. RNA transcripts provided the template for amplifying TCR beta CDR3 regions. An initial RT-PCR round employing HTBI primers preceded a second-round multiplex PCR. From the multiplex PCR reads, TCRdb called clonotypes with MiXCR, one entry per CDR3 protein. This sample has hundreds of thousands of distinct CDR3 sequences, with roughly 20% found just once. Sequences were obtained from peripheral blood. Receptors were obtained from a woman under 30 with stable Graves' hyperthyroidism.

CDR3 sequence: CAWSVRRTGGNYGYTF. The CDR3 DNA follows: TGTGCCTGGAGTGTACGTAGGACAGGCGGCAACTATGGCTACACCTTC. The chain is built from TRBV30 and TRBJ1-2, with 7 bases aligning to TRBD1. Germline V gene sequence: CDR1 GTSNPN, CDR2 SVGIG (reference sequence). The CDR3 extends over 16 amino acids. V gave up 0 bases and J gave up 2 bases; unmatched junction bases: 9.

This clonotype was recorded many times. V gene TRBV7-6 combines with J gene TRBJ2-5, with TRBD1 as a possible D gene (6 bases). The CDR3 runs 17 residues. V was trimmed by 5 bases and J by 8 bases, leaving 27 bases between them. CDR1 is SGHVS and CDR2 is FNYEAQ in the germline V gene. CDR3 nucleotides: TGTGCCAGCAGCGTAGACCCCACCGGGACACGGAAGAGAACCCAGTACTTC. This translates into CASSVDPTGTRKRTQYF. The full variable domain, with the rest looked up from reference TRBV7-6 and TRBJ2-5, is GAGVSQSPRYKVTKRGQDVALRCDPISGHVSLYWYRQALGQGPEFLTYFNYEAQQDKSGLPNDRFSAERPEGSISTLTIQRTEQRDSAMYRCASSVDPTGTRKRTQYFGPGTRLLVL.

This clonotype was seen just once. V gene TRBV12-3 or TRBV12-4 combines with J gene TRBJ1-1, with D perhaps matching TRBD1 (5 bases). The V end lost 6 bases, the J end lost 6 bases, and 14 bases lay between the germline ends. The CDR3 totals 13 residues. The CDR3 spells CASRGRGDAEAFF. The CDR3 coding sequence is TGTGCCAGCAGGGGGCGGGGAGATGCTGAAGCTTTCTTT.

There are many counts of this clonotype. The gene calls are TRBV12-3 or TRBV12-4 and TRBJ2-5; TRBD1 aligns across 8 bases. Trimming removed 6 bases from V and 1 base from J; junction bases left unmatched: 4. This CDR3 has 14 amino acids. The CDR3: CASSDTGGQETQYF. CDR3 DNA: TGTGCCAGCAGCGATACAGGGGGCCAAGAGACCCAGTACTTC.

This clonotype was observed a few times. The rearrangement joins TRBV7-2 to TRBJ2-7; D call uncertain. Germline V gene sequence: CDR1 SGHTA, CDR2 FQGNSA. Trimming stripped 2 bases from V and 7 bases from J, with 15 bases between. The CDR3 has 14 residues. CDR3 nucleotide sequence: TGTGCCAGCAGCTTAACCGCACTCCCGGAGGAGCAGTACTTC. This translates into CASSLTALPEEQYF.

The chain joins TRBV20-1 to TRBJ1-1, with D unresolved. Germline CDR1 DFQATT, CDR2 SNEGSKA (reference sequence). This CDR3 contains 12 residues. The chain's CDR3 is CSALVENTEAFF. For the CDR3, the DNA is TGCAGCGCCTTAGTGGAGAACACTGAAGCTTTCTTT.

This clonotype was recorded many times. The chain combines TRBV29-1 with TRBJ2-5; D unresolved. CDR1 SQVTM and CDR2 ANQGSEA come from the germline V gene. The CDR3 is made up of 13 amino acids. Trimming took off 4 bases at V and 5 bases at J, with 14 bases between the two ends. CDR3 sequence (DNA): TGCAGCGTTGGTCGATCGATTCAGGAGACCCAGTACTTC. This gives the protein CSVGRSIQETQYF.

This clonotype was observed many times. In nucleotides, the CDR3 is TGTGCCAGCAGTTTGGGGGGCCTCGCGAGGACCCAGTACTTC. Translated: CASSLGGLARTQYF. V is TRBV6-5 and J is TRBJ2-5; perhaps D is TRBD1 or TRBD2 (6 bases each). The ends were cut back, 4 bases at V and 7 bases at J, with 16 bases in the middle. Germline values: CDR1 MNHEY, CDR2 SVGAGI. The CDR3 is 14 amino acids.

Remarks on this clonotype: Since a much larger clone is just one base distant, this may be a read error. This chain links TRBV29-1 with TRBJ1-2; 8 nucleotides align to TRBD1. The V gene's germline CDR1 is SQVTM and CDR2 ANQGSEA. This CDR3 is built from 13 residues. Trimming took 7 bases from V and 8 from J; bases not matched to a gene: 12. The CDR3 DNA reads TGCAGCGCCTCGGACAGGGCTTCGGGGGGCTACACCTTC. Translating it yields CSASDRASGGYTF.

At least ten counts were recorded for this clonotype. The CDR3 here is CASLNPPGGEGTGELFF. CDR3 sequence (DNA): TGTGCCAGCCTTAATCCCCCCGGCGGTGAGGGCACCGGGGAGCTGTTTTTT. The chain combines TRBV6-2 or TRBV6-3 with TRBJ2-2, with D possibly TRBD2 on 5 matching bases. The germline gives CDR1 MNHEY, CDR2 SVGEGT. V dropped 8 bases and J dropped 4 bases, with 23 bases sitting between them. There are 17 residues in the CDR3.

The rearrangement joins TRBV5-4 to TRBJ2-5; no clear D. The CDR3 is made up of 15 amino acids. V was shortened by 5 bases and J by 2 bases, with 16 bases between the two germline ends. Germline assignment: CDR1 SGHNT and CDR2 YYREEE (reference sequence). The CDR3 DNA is TGTGCCAGCAGTCCCGACTGGAACCGACAAGAGACCCAGTACTTC. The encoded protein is CASSPDWNRQETQYF.

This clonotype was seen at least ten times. The CDR3 nucleotides are TGTGCCAGCAGTTGGGGACTATCCTCCTACGAGCAGTACTTC. It codes for CASSWGLSSYEQYF. The V call is TRBV6-5, the J call TRBJ2-7, with 7 bases matching TRBD2. CDR3 length equals 14 residues. V gave up 4 bases and J gave up 0 bases; unmatched junction bases: 3. CDR1 and CDR2 (germline): MNHEY, SVGAGI.

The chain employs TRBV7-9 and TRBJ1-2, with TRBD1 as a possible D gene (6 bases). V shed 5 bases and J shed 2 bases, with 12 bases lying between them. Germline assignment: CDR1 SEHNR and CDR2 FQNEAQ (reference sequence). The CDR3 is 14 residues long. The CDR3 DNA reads TGTGCCAGCAGCCTCACGGGGACAAACTATGGCTACACCTTC. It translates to CASSLTGTNYGYTF. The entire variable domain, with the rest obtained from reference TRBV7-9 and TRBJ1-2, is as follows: DTGVSQNPRHKITKRGQNVTFRCDPISEHNRLYWYRQTLGQGPEFLTYFQNEAQLEKSRLLSDRFSAERPKGSFSTLEIQRTEQGDSAMYLCASSLTGTNYGYTFGSGTRLTVV.

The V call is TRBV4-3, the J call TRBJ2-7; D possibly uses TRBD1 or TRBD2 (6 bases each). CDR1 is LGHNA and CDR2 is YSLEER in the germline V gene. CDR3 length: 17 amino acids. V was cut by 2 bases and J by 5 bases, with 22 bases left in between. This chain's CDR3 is CASSQFPAWGANHEQYF. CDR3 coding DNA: TGCGCCAGCAGCCAATTTCCCGCTTGGGGGGCAAACCACGAGCAGTACTTC.

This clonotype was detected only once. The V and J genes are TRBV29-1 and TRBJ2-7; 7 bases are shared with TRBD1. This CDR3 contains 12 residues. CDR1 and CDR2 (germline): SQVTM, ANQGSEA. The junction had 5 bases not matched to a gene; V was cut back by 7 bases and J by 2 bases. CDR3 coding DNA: TGCAGCGGGACCGGGACAGCCTACGAGCAGTACTTC. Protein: CSGTGTAYEQYF.

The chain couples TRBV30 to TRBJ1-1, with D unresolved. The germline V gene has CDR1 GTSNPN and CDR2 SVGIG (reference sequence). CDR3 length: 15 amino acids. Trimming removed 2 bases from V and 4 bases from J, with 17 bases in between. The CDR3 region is CAWSRMDPGGTEAFF. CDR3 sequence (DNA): TGTGCCTGGAGTAGGATGGACCCTGGAGGCACTGAAGCTTTCTTT.

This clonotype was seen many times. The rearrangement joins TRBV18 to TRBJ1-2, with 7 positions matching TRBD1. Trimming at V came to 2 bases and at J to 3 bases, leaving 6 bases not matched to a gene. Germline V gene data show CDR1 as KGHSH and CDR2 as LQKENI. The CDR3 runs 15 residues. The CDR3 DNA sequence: TGTGCCAGCTCACCATCTCTCGGACAGGACTATGGCTACACCTTC. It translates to CASSPSLGQDYGYTF.